These 26 T cell receptor beta chains were all obtained from the same sample, sequenced in a study of blood T cell repertoires in COVID-19. TCRdb's table, derived via immunoSEQ multiplex PCR, lists solely in-frame clones and lacks some. Seen here are about 150,000 clones, roughly nine tenths observed once, and the top ten hold roughly 15%. Material for sequencing was peripheral blood. These receptors were taken from a woman between 40 and 50 years old with acute or convalescent COVID-19.

The chain has TRBV7-3 and TRBJ2-1, with TRBD1 as a possible D gene (6 bases). The V end was cut by 4 bases, the J end by 6 bases, with 10 bases between. There are 13 residues in the CDR3. Germline loops: CDR1 SGHTA, CDR2 FQGTGA. CDR3 coding DNA: TGTGCCAGCAGCTCCCCGGACAGCAATGAGCAGTTCTTC. Translating it yields CASSSPDSNEQFF.

V gene TRBV6-1 combines with J gene TRBJ2-4, with 9 nucleotides matching TRBD2. Germline-derived CDR1 and CDR2 are MNHNS and SASEGT. There are 21 residues in the CDR3. The trim removed 2 bases at V and 0 bases at J, leaving 17 bases unmatched. In DNA, the CDR3 is TGTGCCAGCAGTGAAAGAGAAATGGGAAACCAGCGGGGGGTAGCCAAAAACATTCAGTACTTC. This translates into CASSEREMGNQRGVAKNIQYF.

This chain links TRBV7-9 with TRBJ2-5; 7 nucleotides line up with TRBD2. V shed 1 base and J 2 bases; nucleotides not matched to a gene: 1. The CDR3 sequence is 14 residues long. The germline CDR1 and CDR2 sequences are SEHNR and FQNEAQ (reference sequence). The CDR3 loop reads CASSLERDQETQYF. DNA of the CDR3: TGTGCCAGCAGCTTAGAGCGGGATCAAGAGACCCAGTACTTC.

The chain links TRBV30 to TRBJ2-1; tentative D call: TRBD2 (6 bases). The V gene's germline CDR1 is GTSNPN and CDR2 SVGIG (reference sequence). There are 11 residues in the CDR3. CDR3 DNA: TGTGTAGTTAGCGGCCACAATGAGCAGTTCTTC. Translating it yields CVVSGHNEQFF.

The V gene is TRBV13, the J gene TRBJ2-1; 10 bases map to TRBD1. V shed 3 bases, J shed 4 bases, and the junction held 3 bases outside the gene matches. CDR1 and CDR2 (germline): PRHDT, FYEKMQ (reference sequence). The CDR3 totals 15 residues. The CDR3 DNA follows: TGTGCCAGCAGCTTGGGGACAGGGGATTACAATGAGCAGTTCTTC. Residues: CASSLGTGDYNEQFF.

The CDR3, as DNA: TGTGCCAGCAGTTACTCGCTGGGACAGGGGAAAAACATTCAGTACTTC. This translates into CASSYSLGQGKNIQYF. The chain has TRBV6-5 and TRBJ2-4, with 10 positions matching TRBD1. The V gene's germline CDR1 is MNHEY and CDR2 SVGAGI. This CDR3 region has 16 residues. J lost 4 bases, V lost 0 bases, and 3 bases had no gene match.

The chain combines TRBV29-1 with TRBJ2-2; D possibly corresponds to TRBD1 (6 bases). CDR3 length: 15 residues. In germline, CDR1 is SQVTM, CDR2 ANQGSEA. Trimming shortened V by 1 base and J by 0 bases, and 9 bases separated the two germline ends. As DNA, the CDR3 is TGCAGCGTTGAAGGACAGGACGCGAACACCGGGGAGCTGTTTTTT. Amino acids: CSVEGQDANTGELFF.

The chain is built from TRBV5-5 and TRBJ1-1, with a possible D match to TRBD1 (5 bases). Trimming left V 4 bases short and J 0 bases short, with 13 bases between. From germline, CDR1 is SGHKS and CDR2 YYEKEE (reference sequence). The CDR3 length is 15 residues. The CDR3 DNA reads as TGTGCCAGCAGCCGGGCTGGGGCGATGAACACTGAAGCTTTCTTT. Residues: CASSRAGAMNTEAFF.

This chain connects TRBV6-5 to TRBJ1-5, with 8 bases fitting TRBD1. The junction had 9 bases not matched to a gene; V was cut back by 8 bases and J by 6 bases. Germline V gene lookup returns CDR1 MNHEY and CDR2 SVGAGI. CDR3 length: 14 amino acids. CDR3 loop: CASLQGARGQPQHF. The DNA for the CDR3 is TGTGCCAGCCTTCAGGGGGCAAGGGGTCAGCCCCAGCATTTT.

CDR3 bases: TGTGCCAGCAAACAGGGTTTGAACTATGGCTACACCTTC. Its protein is CASKQGLNYGYTF. This sequence joins TRBV6-5 and TRBJ1-2; weak D call: TRBD1 (6 bases). The CDR3 length is 13 residues. The germline V gene has CDR1 MNHEY and CDR2 SVGAGI. Trimming left V 7 bases short and J 2 bases short, with 11 bases between.

The chain joins TRBV24-1 to TRBJ2-3; D may be TRBD2 (6 bases). V shed 7 bases and J shed 1 base, with 29 bases lying between them. CDR3 size: 20 residues. The germline V gene has CDR1 KGHDR and CDR2 SFDVKD. The CDR3 DNA reads TGTGCCACCAGACCGGGGGACTCCGGTCCGGTGCAACAGGGCACAGATACGCAGTATTTT. This sequence encodes CATRPGDSGPVQQGTDTQYF.

The chain links TRBV7-9 to TRBJ2-1; D uncertain. Trimming pared 1 base from V and 7 bases from J, leaving 8 bases between. The CDR3 is 13 residues long. The germline CDR1 and CDR2 sequences are SEHNR and FQNEAQ (reference sequence). The CDR3, as DNA: TGTGCCAGCAGCTTAGATGTGTCGAATGAGCAGTTCTTC. Translating gives CASSLDVSNEQFF. The full variable domain, completed using reference TRBV7-9 and TRBJ2-1, is DTGVSQNPRHKITKRGQNVTFRCDPISEHNRLYWYRQTLGQGPEFLTYFQNEAQLEKSRLLSDRFSAERPKGSFSTLEIQRTEQGDSAMYLCASSLDVSNEQFFGPGTRLTVL.

The rearrangement joins TRBV4-1 to TRBJ2-7; 12 positions match TRBD2. J was trimmed by 7 bases and V by 3 bases; bases with no gene match: 7. The length of the CDR3 is 15 residues. From germline, CDR1 is MGHRA and CDR2 YSYEKL. The CDR3: CASSQPSGRAGEQYF. CDR3 in DNA: TGCGCCAGCAGCCAGCCTAGCGGGAGGGCAGGGGAGCAGTACTTC.

J is TRBJ2-7 and V is TRBV10-3; D possibly corresponds to TRBD1 (6 bases). V was clipped by 4 bases and J by 5 bases, with 18 bases between them. There are 15 residues in the CDR3. Per germline, CDR1 ENHRY and CDR2 SYGVKD. The CDR3 here is CAISGFEAGDNEQYF. As DNA, the CDR3 is TGTGCCATCAGTGGGTTTGAGGCAGGGGACAACGAGCAGTACTTC.

V and J are TRBV15 and TRBJ2-7; the match to TRBD2 covers 7 bases. V lost 0 bases, J lost 2 bases, and 4 bases stayed unmatched. Germline V gene data show CDR1 as LNHNV and CDR2 as YYDKDF (reference sequence). The CDR3 runs to 15 residues. CDR3 region: CATSRDAGATYEQYF. Written as DNA, the CDR3 is TGTGCCACCAGCAGAGATGCGGGAGCGACCTACGAGCAGTACTTC.

In nucleotides, the CDR3 is TGTGCCAGCGCAGTCGGACAGGCCTACGAGCAGTACTTC. This codes for CASAVGQAYEQYF. The chain joins TRBV6-5 to TRBJ2-7, with 7 bases that match TRBD1. Germline V gene sequence: CDR1 MNHEY, CDR2 SVGAGI. The junction had 6 bases not matched to a gene; V was cut back by 8 bases and J by 2 bases. This CDR3 spans 13 amino acids.

The chain carries TRBV28 and TRBJ2-3; D is uncertain. The CDR3 consists of 12 residues. Trimming cost V 6 bases and J 0 bases, with 4 bases left between them. Germline V gene sequence: CDR1 MDHEN, CDR2 SYDVKM. The CDR3 protein is CASSRSTDTQYF. The DNA for the CDR3 is TGTGCCAGCAGCCGGAGCACAGATACGCAGTATTTT.

The genes are TRBV30 and TRBJ1-2; the D gene is possibly TRBD1 (5 bases). Germline values: CDR1 GTSNPN, CDR2 SVGIG (reference sequence). V gave up 2 bases and J gave up 4 bases, with 8 bases separating them. The CDR3 consists of 12 residues. CDR3 amino acids: CAWSPGIYGYTF. As DNA, the CDR3 is TGTGCCTGGAGTCCAGGGATCTATGGCTACACCTTC. Based on the CDR3 plus reference TRBV30 and TRBJ1-2, the full variable domain is SQTIHQWPATLVQPVGSPLSLECTVEGTSNPNLYWYRQAAGRGLQLLFYSVGIGQISSEVPQNLSASRPQDRQFILSSKKLLLSDSGFYLCAWSPGIYGYTFGSGTRLTVV.

The rearrangement links TRBV19 to TRBJ2-5; 7 bases agree with TRBD2. The V and J ends lost 4 bases and 2 bases, in that order; junction bases with no gene match: 7. CDR1 and CDR2 from the germline V gene are LNHDA and SQIVND (reference sequence). The CDR3 is 15 residues long. Here the CDR3 DNA reads TGTGCCAGTAGTAACCAGGGACTATTACAAGAGACCCAGTACTTC. This sequence encodes CASSNQGLLQETQYF.

This CDR3 reads CASSLSSGGTDTQYF. In nucleotides, the CDR3 is TGCGCCAGCAGCTTGTCGTCGGGAGGCACAGATACGCAGTATTTT. This chain joins TRBV5-1 and TRBJ2-3; possibly TRBD2 for D (6 bases). The germline CDR1 and CDR2 sequences are SGHRS and YFSETQ. The V end lost 1 base, the J end lost 1 base, and 10 bases lay between the germline ends. The CDR3 totals 15 residues. The full variable domain, its missing parts supplied by reference TRBV5-1 and TRBJ2-3, is KAGVTQTPRYLIKTRGQQVTLSCSPISGHRSVSWYQQTPGQGLQFLFEYFSETQRNKGNFPGRFSGRQFSNSRSEMNVSTLELGDSALYLCASSLSSGGTDTQYFGPGTRLTVL.

The rearrangement joins TRBV7-9 to TRBJ2-7; D possibly corresponds to TRBD1 (6 bases). Per the germline V gene, CDR1 is SEHNR and CDR2 is FQNEAQ (reference sequence). Trimming took 3 bases from V and 6 from J, leaving 18 bases between them. The CDR3 sequence is 15 residues long. This CDR3 is CASSFHRQVGGEQYF. The CDR3, as DNA: TGTGCCAGCAGCTTCCACCGACAGGTGGGTGGCGAGCAGTACTTC.

The chain recombines TRBV5-1 with TRBJ2-3; TRBD2 aligns across 7 bases. CDR1 and CDR2 from the germline V gene are SGHRS and YFSETQ. V trimming: 5 bases; J trimming: 4 bases; junction bases outside the gene matches: 7. The CDR3 consists of 14 residues. The CDR3 is CASSRGGEADTQYF. DNA of the CDR3: TGCGCCAGCAGTAGGGGAGGGGAGGCAGATACGCAGTATTTT.

The V call is TRBV5-1, the J call TRBJ1-1; D call uncertain. The germline CDR1 and CDR2 sequences are SGHRS and YFSETQ. V dropped 0 bases and J dropped 3 bases, with 15 bases sitting between them. The CDR3 length is 16 residues. The CDR3 DNA reads as TGCGCCAGCAGCTTGGGAAGTGGGAGTATGGACACTGAAGCTTTCTTT. This gives the protein CASSLGSGSMDTEAFF.

The V gene is TRBV3-1 (or the pseudogene TRBV3-2), the J gene TRBJ2-2; D remains unclear. Looked up from germline, CDR1 is LGHDT and CDR2 is YNNKEL (reference sequence). Between the trimmed V and J ends, which lost 0 bases and 3 bases, there was a span of 8 bases. This CDR3 spans 15 amino acids. CDR3 in amino acids: CASSQDRDYTGELFF. DNA for the CDR3: TGTGCCAGCAGCCAAGATCGAGATTACACCGGGGAGCTGTTTTTT.

The chain is built from TRBV3-1 (or the pseudogene TRBV3-2) and TRBJ1-1; 10 bases agree with TRBD1. With V trimmed by 5 bases and J by 5 bases, 2 bases remained unmatched. The CDR3 sequence is 13 residues long. Germline CDR1 is LGHDT and CDR2 is YNNKEL (reference sequence). The CDR3 loop reads CASSGTGETEAFF. The CDR3 bases are TGTGCCAGCAGCGGGACAGGGGAAACTGAAGCTTTCTTT.

The rearrangement links TRBV18 to TRBJ1-3; 7 bases are a match to TRBD1. Germline trimming cut 3 bases from V and 0 bases from J; bases unmatched to any gene: 8. Germline CDR1 reads KGHSH; CDR2 reads LQKENI. The CDR3 runs 17 residues. CDR3 coding DNA: TGTGCCAGCTCACCGGGACAGACGATCTTCTCTGGAAACACCATATATTTT. This encodes CASSPGQTIFSGNTIYF.